This T cell receptor beta chain was sequenced during a study of cytomegalovirus exposure and HLA in healthy donors. Regarding the study as a whole: V- and J-gene trimming of TCR beta was linked (in a later analysis) to a missense DCLRE1C variant. In a later analysis, DRB1 alleles had the most associated TCRs; HLA-C alleles the fewest.

Of note for this clone: Its antigen is currently unknown.

Primers: 60 Vbeta forward and 13 Jbeta reverse. Measured with immunoSEQ multiplex PCR; TCRdb has only the in-frame clones, and not every one. The sample contains approximately 71,000 clones, less than 80% of which appear only once. The TCR sequence derives from a woman aged 40-49 years in good health and CMV-seropositive. The sequenced sample consisted of PBMCs.

In DNA form, the CDR3 reads TGTGCCAGCAGCTTTTCCAACTTGAACACTGAAGCTTTCTTT. Translation gives CASSFSNLNTEAFF. This sequence joins TRBV7-9 and TRBJ1-1; no definite D call. Germline CDR1 and CDR2: SEHNR and FQNEAQ (reference sequence). CDR3 length equals 14 residues. Between the trimmed V and J ends, which lost 3 bases and 0 bases, there was a span of 8 bases.